Below, 27 T cell receptor beta chains from the same sample are listed, as sequenced in a study of Graves' ophthalmopathy and Graves' hyperthyroidism. Amplification from RNA transcripts yielded the TCR beta CDR3 regions. An initial RT-PCR round employing HTBI primers preceded a second-round multiplex PCR. TCRdb itself ran the multiplex PCR reads through MiXCR, one entry per CDR3 protein. The repertoire has just over 600,000 distinct CDR3 sequences, over 20% of them found once; the top ten carry more than 5.5%. Sequencing was performed on peripheral blood. The receptors stem from a woman aged 18 to 35 with stable Graves' hyperthyroidism. Some clones in this sample may be carry-over from other donors' samples.

This clonotype was seen ten or more times. This chain links TRBV29-1 with TRBJ2-7, with no clear D. V lost 4 bases and J 7 bases, leaving 8 bases between the germline ends. The CDR3 contains 10 residues. Germline V gene lookup returns CDR1 SQVTM and CDR2 ANQGSEA. The chain's CDR3 is CSVGVGEQYF. The CDR3 region has the DNA TGCAGCGTTGGAGTCGGTGAGCAGTACTTC.

This clonotype occurred many times. The chain is built from TRBV7-3 and TRBJ2-3; D is possibly TRBD1 or TRBD2 (5 bases each). Trimming shortened V by 5 bases and J by 1 base, and 13 bases separated the two germline ends. The CDR3 loop spans 15 amino acids. Germline V lookup: CDR1 SGHTA, CDR2 FQGTGA. The CDR3 DNA reads TGTGCCAGCAGCCCCGAAAGGGGAGGCACAGATACGCAGTATTTT. Its protein is CASSPERGGTDTQYF.

V is TRBV20-1 and J is TRBJ2-2, with 10 bases that match TRBD2. V lost 6 bases and J lost 0; bases outside the gene matches: 7. The CDR3 is made up of 16 amino acids. CDR1 and CDR2 from the germline V gene are DFQATT and SNEGSKA (reference sequence). This CDR3 is CSATRTSGPNTGELFF. In DNA, the CDR3 is TGCAGTGCCACACGGACTAGCGGCCCGAACACCGGGGAGCTGTTTTTT.

This clonotype came up many times. V is TRBV6-2 or TRBV6-3 and J is TRBJ2-6; D could derive from TRBD1 or TRBD2 (5 bases each). Germline assignment: CDR1 MNHEY and CDR2 SVGEGT. The CDR3 extends over 18 amino acids. The germline V and J ends were trimmed by 2 bases and 2 bases, with 16 bases remaining between them. The CDR3 sequence: CASSYVFWGKAGANVLTF. CDR3 DNA sequence: TGTGCCAGCAGTTACGTATTTTGGGGGAAGGCTGGGGCCAACGTCCTGACTTTC.

The chain links TRBV12-3 or TRBV12-4 to TRBJ2-7, with TRBD2 matching over 15 bases. The CDR3 loop spans 16 amino acids. The V and J ends lost 6 bases and 3 bases, in that order; junction bases with no gene match: 6. CDR3 sequence (DNA): TGTGCCAGCAGCAACCCGGGACTAGCGGGAGGCTACGAGCAGTACTTC. Translating it yields CASSNPGLAGGYEQYF.

The gene calls are TRBV7-2 and TRBJ1-2; D is unclear. The CDR3 has 15 residues. Per the germline V gene, CDR1 is SGHTA and CDR2 is FQGNSA. V was pared by 6 bases and J by 0 bases, with 14 bases between. CDR3 in amino acids: CASRLQRLANYGYTF. CDR3 DNA sequence: TGTGCCAGCAGGCTACAGAGACTAGCTAACTATGGCTACACCTTC.

Notes on this clonotype: A read error may be the cause here, since a much bigger clone is one base away. This chain links TRBV12-5 with TRBJ2-7; no firm D call. The CDR3 totals 12 residues. The germline CDR1 and CDR2 sequences are LGHNT and FRNRAP. V lost 1 base and J lost 3, with 4 bases in between. The DNA of the CDR3 is TGTGCTAGTGGTTTGGGCGTCTACGAGCAGTACTTC. As protein: CASGLGVYEQYF.

This clonotype was seen repeatedly, ten times or more. The chain has TRBV18 and TRBJ1-1; D is ambiguous. This CDR3 region has 13 residues. Trimming stripped 6 bases from V and 3 bases from J, with 11 bases between. Germline V gene lookup returns CDR1 KGHSH and CDR2 LQKENI. The CDR3 here is CASSPIRDTEAFF. CDR3 DNA sequence: TGTGCCAGCTCGCCTATCCGGGACACTGAAGCTTTCTTT.

The V call is TRBV28, the J call TRBJ2-5, with no clear D. The germline V and J ends were trimmed by 3 bases and 5 bases, with 10 bases remaining between them. The length of the CDR3 is 13 residues. Per germline, CDR1 MDHEN and CDR2 SYDVKM. The CDR3 DNA sequence: TGTGCCAGCAGTTTTGGGCAAGAGGAGACCCAGTACTTC. This sequence encodes CASSFGQEETQYF.

There are many counts of this clonotype. V usage is TRBV12-3 or TRBV12-4 and J usage is TRBJ2-3, with 10 nucleotides matching TRBD2. V gave up 5 bases and J gave up 5 bases; unmatched junction bases: 7. The CDR3 covers 15 residues. CDR3 nucleotide sequence: TGTGCCAGCAGTCTCAGGGAGCGGGGGGGAGATACGCAGTATTTT. Its translation is CASSLRERGGDTQYF.

This clonotype was seen more than once but under ten times. V usage is TRBV6-1 and J usage is TRBJ2-5; 7 nucleotides align to TRBD1. The CDR3 spans 14 residues. The V gene's germline CDR1 is MNHNS and CDR2 SASEGT. With 7 bases clipped from V and 4 bases from J, the junction kept 9 bases outside the gene matches. The CDR3 DNA reads TGTGCCAGCACCCACAGCGACAGGGTAGAGACCCAGTACTTC. It codes for CASTHSDRVETQYF.

V usage is TRBV6-1 and J usage is TRBJ1-1, with 7 bases aligning to TRBD1. Germline V gives CDR1 MNHNS, CDR2 SASEGT. The CDR3 sequence is 13 residues long. The junction had 6 bases not matched to a gene; V was cut back by 6 bases and J by 5 bases. In nucleotides, the CDR3 is TGTGCCAGCAGGAGCACAGGGGAAACTGAAGCTTTCTTT. Amino acid sequence: CASRSTGETEAFF.

This clonotype was recorded at least ten times. The rearrangement links TRBV20-1 to TRBJ1-2; D remains unclear. This CDR3 region has 15 residues. From germline, CDR1 is DFQATT and CDR2 SNEGSKA (reference sequence). Trimming pared 3 bases from V and 4 bases from J, leaving 18 bases between. CDR3 sequence reads: CSASSPGRTIYGYTF. The CDR3, as DNA: TGCAGTGCTAGTTCCCCCGGACGTACCATCTATGGCTACACCTTC.

The chain links TRBV18 to TRBJ1-5; perhaps TRBD1 as D (5 bases). The CDR3 runs to 16 residues. V shed 8 bases and J shed 9 bases, with 26 bases lying between them. The germline V gene has CDR1 KGHSH and CDR2 LQKENI. CDR3 nucleotides: TGTGCCAGCCCCCAGGGCGGGATGGTGGACCAGAGGCCCCAGCATTTT. Translated: CASPQGGMVDQRPQHF.

Worth noting for this clonotype: A much larger clone is a single base away; this may be a read error. This chain uses TRBV2 with TRBJ2-7; D not resolved. The CDR3 length is 13 residues. Germline V gives CDR1 SNHLY, CDR2 FYNNEI. The V end lost 6 bases, the J end lost 4 bases, and 13 bases lay between the germline ends. This CDR3 is CASSSRQPYEQYF. In DNA form, the CDR3 reads TGTGCCAGCAGCTCGAGGCAGCCTTACGAGCAGTACTTC. Together with reference TRBV2 and TRBJ2-7, the CDR3 gives the full variable domain: EPEVTQTPSHQVTQMGQEVILRCVPISNHLYFYWYRQILGQKVEFLVSFYNNEISEKSEIFDDQFSVERPDGSNFTLKIRSTKLEDSAMYFCASSSRQPYEQYFGPGTRLTVT.

In its sample, this clonotype was seen many times. The rearrangement links TRBV6-1 to TRBJ1-6, with D tentatively TRBD1 (6 bases). The CDR3 covers 14 residues. Per the germline V gene, CDR1 is MNHNS and CDR2 is SASEGT. Trimming left V 7 bases short and J 5 bases short, with 12 bases between. The CDR3 sequence is CASKHRENNSPLHF. Written as DNA, the CDR3 is TGTGCCAGCAAACACAGGGAGAATAATTCACCCCTCCACTTT.

This clonotype was seen many times. V and J are TRBV7-9 and TRBJ1-1; D may be TRBD1 (5 bases). This CDR3 spans 15 amino acids. Germline V gene sequence: CDR1 SEHNR, CDR2 FQNEAQ (reference sequence). The ends were cut back, 0 bases at V and 3 bases at J, with 11 bases in the middle. Here the CDR3 reads CASSLASGTDTEAFF. The CDR3 DNA sequence: TGTGCCAGCAGCTTAGCGTCTGGGACCGACACTGAAGCTTTCTTT.

This clonotype was picked up many times. The V call is TRBV20-1, the J call TRBJ1-2, with TRBD1 matching 11 bases. Germline CDR1 is DFQATT and CDR2 is SNEGSKA (reference sequence). Germline trimming cut 1 base from V and 7 bases from J; bases unmatched to any gene: 5. CDR3 length equals 14 residues. The CDR3: CSARGKGQGAGYTF. For the CDR3, the DNA is TGCAGTGCTAGAGGCAAAGGACAGGGGGCTGGCTACACCTTC.

The V gene is TRBV9, the J gene TRBJ1-2; D is unclear. Trimming left V 0 bases short and J 4 bases short, with 22 bases between. The CDR3 runs to 18 residues. Germline V gene sequence: CDR1 SGDLS, CDR2 YYNGEE. CDR3 sequence (DNA): TGTGCCAGCAGCGTAGTCCCTAACCCTACAGAGCTTGGCTATGGCTACACCTTC. This codes for CASSVVPNPTELGYGYTF.

This clonotype was observed at least ten times. The chain combines TRBV20-1 with TRBJ2-7; a possible D gene is TRBD1 (5 bases). The germline V gene has CDR1 DFQATT and CDR2 SNEGSKA (reference sequence). The CDR3 covers 12 residues. V was shortened by 0 bases and J by 9 bases, with 12 bases between the two germline ends. CDR3 region: CSARDASDRQYF. CDR3 DNA sequence: TGCAGTGCTAGAGACGCTTCAGACAGGCAGTACTTC.

This clonotype was found a few times. The genes are TRBV29-1 and TRBJ1-1; D may be TRBD1 (5 bases). The CDR3 is 13 residues long. V was shortened by 6 bases and J by 1 base, with 12 bases between the two germline ends. Germline V lookup: CDR1 SQVTM, CDR2 ANQGSEA. The CDR3 loop is CSVRSGGNTEAFF. The CDR3 DNA is TGCAGCGTCCGCTCGGGGGGGAACACTGAAGCTTTCTTT.

V is TRBV6-1 and J is TRBJ2-4, with TRBD1 matching 7 bases. The CDR3 contains 13 residues. CDR1 and CDR2 from the germline V gene are MNHNS and SASEGT. Germline trimming cut 2 bases from V and 14 bases from J; bases unmatched to any gene: 9. This chain's CDR3 is CASSETFTGEKYF. The CDR3 DNA sequence: TGTGCCAGCAGTGAAACCTTTACAGGGGAAAAGTACTTC.

This clonotype has more than one count but fewer than ten. V usage is TRBV15 and J usage is TRBJ1-2; D call uncertain. CDR3 length equals 14 residues. Per germline, CDR1 LNHNV and CDR2 YYDKDF (reference sequence). The V gene lost 0 bases and the J gene lost 6 bases, with 11 bases spanning the gap. CDR3 DNA: TGTGCCACCAGCAGAGACGGGTGGGATAATGGCTACACCTTC. Translating gives CATSRDGWDNGYTF.

The sample holds many counts of this clonotype. V is TRBV6-4 and J is TRBJ1-5; TRBD1 agrees at 8 bases. This CDR3 spans 19 amino acids. Germline assignment: CDR1 MRHNA and CDR2 SNTAGT. Trimming cost V 2 bases and J 3 bases; bases outside gene matches: 15. This CDR3 is CASSDHSSTGVIVNQPQHF. The CDR3 coding sequence is TGTGCCAGCAGTGACCACTCCTCGACAGGGGTGATAGTCAATCAGCCCCAGCATTTT.

This clonotype occurred many times. V is TRBV5-1 and J is TRBJ2-7; 7 nucleotides align to TRBD2. The junction had 7 bases not matched to a gene; V was cut back by 4 bases and J by 3 bases. Germline V gene data show CDR1 as SGHRS and CDR2 as YFSETQ. CDR3 length equals 14 residues. The CDR3 DNA reads TGCGCCAGCAGCCCCCTCCCGGGGGGCTACGAGCAGTACTTC. Its protein is CASSPLPGGYEQYF.

This clonotype appeared a few times. The J gene is TRBJ1-6, the V gene TRBV12-3 or TRBV12-4; TRBD1 matches at 7 bases. This CDR3 is 14 amino acids long. Trimming at V came to 0 bases and at J to 8 bases, leaving 1 base not matched to a gene. CDR3 DNA sequence: TGTGCCAGCAGTTTAGCGACAGGGTATTCACCCCTCCACTTT. Translation: CASSLATGYSPLHF.

The chain carries TRBV12-3 or TRBV12-4 and TRBJ1-6, with D possibly TRBD1 on 5 matching bases. The CDR3 is 15 amino acids. V was pared by 3 bases and J by 7 bases, with 13 bases between. The CDR3, as DNA: TGTGCCAGCAGTTTTAGGGGCGAGGGAAATTCACCCCTCCACTTT. Protein: CASSFRGEGNSPLHF.